This T cell receptor (beta chain) was sequenced during a study of CD8 T cells in ankylosing spondylitis. Study results and caveats: Typical of ankylosing spondylitis blood, it appeared, was a TCR beta motif of about eight highly homologous variants. Clones linked to disease were reported to show significant enrichment in matched ankylosing spondylitis synovial fluid. There were earlier reports of some motif variants in reactive arthritis synovial fluid and blood.

In the case of this clonotype: The antigen remains unidentified.

This CDR3 region has 15 residues. Trimming shortened V by 6 bases and J by 1 base, and 13 bases separated the two germline ends. Germline-derived CDR1 and CDR2 are MNHEY and SVGEGT. By quantitative 5'-RACE with molecular barcodes, the TCR beta libraries were made. Via MiXCR, TCRdb re-called the 5' RACE reads, giving one row per CDR3 protein. This repertoire shows some 840,000 distinct CDR3 sequences, over 9.5% found once; its top ten account for approximately 0.51%. Source material: blood, either unsorted or a sorted T cell fraction (not recorded which). This receptor was obtained from a male donor with ankylosing spondylitis. The V and J genes are TRBV6-2 or TRBV6-3 and TRBJ2-1, with D tentatively TRBD1 or TRBD2 (6 bases each). CDR3 protein: CASRRGGGSYNEQFF. The CDR3 DNA reads as TGTGCCAGCAGGCGCGGAGGGGGTTCCTACAATGAGCAGTTCTTC.